The sequence of this T cell receptor beta chain was determined in a study of T cells in narcolepsy. Study-level results: Comparing one patient's CSF and blood CD4+ clonotypes highlighted HCRT- and TRIB2-specific autoreactive clonotypes.

Here immunoSEQ multiplex PCR was the method, and the copy in TCRdb shows in-frame clones only, minus some. The sample consists of 32,000 or so clones, approximately 82% of them appearing once. As to this clone: As yet, its antigen is unknown. One junction end disagrees with the germline gene, perhaps due to a read error.

Germline loops: CDR1 LGHNA, CDR2 YNFKEQ. This CDR3 is 14 amino acids long. This clonotype was sampled from a human donor with narcolepsy. Source material: CD45RA- memory CD4+ T cells from PBMCs. The J gene is TRBJ1-5, the V gene TRBV4-2; D remains unclear. The CDR3 loop is CVSSQKGSNQPQHF. DNA for the CDR3: TGTGTCAGCAGCCAAAAGGGTTCGAATCAGCCCCAGCATTTT.